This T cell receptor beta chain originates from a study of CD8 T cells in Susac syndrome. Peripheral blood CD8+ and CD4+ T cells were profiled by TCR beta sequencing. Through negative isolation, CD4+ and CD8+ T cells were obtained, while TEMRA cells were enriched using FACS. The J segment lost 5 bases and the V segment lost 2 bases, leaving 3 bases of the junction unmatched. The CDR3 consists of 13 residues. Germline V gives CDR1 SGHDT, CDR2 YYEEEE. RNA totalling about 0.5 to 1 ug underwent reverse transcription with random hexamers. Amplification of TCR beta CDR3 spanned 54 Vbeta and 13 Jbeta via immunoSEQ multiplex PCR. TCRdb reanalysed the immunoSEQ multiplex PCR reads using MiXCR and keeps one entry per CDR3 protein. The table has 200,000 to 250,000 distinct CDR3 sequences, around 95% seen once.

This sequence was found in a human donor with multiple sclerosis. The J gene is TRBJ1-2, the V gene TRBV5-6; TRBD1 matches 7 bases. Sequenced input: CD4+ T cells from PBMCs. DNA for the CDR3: TGTGCCAGCAGCTTATACAGGGGATATGGCTACACCTTC. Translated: CASSLYRGYGYTF.